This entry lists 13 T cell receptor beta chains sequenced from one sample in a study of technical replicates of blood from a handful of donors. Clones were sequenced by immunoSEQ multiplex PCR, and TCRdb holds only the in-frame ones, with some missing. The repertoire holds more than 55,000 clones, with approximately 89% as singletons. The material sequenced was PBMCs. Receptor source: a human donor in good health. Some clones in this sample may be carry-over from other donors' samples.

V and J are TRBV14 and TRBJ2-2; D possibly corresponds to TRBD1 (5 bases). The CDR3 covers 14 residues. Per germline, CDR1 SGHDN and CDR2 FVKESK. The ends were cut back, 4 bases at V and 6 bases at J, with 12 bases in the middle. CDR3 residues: CASSRGSLSGELFF. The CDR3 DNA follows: TGTGCCAGCAGCCGGGGCAGCTTGTCCGGGGAGCTGTTTTTT. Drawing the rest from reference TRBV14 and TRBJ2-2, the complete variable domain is EAGVTQFPSHSVIEKGQTVTLRCDPISGHDNLYWYRRVMGKEIKFLLHFVKESKQDESGMPNNRFLAERTGGTYSTLKVQPAELEDSGVYFCASSRGSLSGELFFGEGSRLTVL.

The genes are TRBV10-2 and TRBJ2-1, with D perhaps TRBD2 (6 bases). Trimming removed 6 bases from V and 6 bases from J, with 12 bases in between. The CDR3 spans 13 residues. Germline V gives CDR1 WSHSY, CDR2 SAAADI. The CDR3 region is CASRVGGTNEQFF. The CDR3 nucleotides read TGCGCCAGCAGGGTGGGGGGAACCAATGAGCAGTTCTTC.

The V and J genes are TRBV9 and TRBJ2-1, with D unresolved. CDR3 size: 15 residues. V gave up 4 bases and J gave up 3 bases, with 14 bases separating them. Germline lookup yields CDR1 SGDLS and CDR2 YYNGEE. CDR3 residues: CASSTSGSRYNEQFF. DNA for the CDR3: TGTGCCAGCAGCACCTCAGGATCACGCTACAATGAGCAGTTCTTC.

The CDR3: CASLNRENDIQYF. The CDR3 DNA reads TGTGCCAGTCTAAACAGGGAAAATGACATTCAGTACTTC. The J gene is TRBJ2-4, the V gene TRBV19; possibly TRBD1 for D (6 bases). V shed 8 bases and J shed 8 bases, with 16 bases lying between them. This CDR3 comprises 13 residues. In germline, CDR1 is LNHDA, CDR2 SQIVND (reference sequence).

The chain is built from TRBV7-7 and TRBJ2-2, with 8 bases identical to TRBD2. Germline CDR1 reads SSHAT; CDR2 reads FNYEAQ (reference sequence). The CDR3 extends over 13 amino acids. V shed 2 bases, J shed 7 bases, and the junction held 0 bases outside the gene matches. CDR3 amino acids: CASSLSGSGELFF. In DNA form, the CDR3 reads TGTGCCAGCAGCTTAAGCGGGAGCGGGGAGCTGTTTTTT.

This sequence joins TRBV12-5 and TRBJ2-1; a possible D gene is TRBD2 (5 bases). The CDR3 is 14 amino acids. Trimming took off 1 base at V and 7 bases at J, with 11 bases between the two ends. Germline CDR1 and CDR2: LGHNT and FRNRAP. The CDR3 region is CASGLGGSTNEQFF. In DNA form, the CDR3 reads TGTGCTAGTGGTTTGGGTGGGAGTACGAATGAGCAGTTCTTC.

The DNA of the CDR3 is TGTGCCAGCAGTTATGGAGCGGGGGCCGGGCAAGAGACCCAGTACTTC. Protein sequence: CASSYGAGAGQETQYF. The V and J genes are TRBV6-5 and TRBJ2-5; 8 bases line up with TRBD2. The CDR3 totals 16 residues. V trimming: 3 bases; J trimming: 2 bases; junction bases outside the gene matches: 8. CDR1 is MNHEY and CDR2 is SVGAGI in the germline V gene.

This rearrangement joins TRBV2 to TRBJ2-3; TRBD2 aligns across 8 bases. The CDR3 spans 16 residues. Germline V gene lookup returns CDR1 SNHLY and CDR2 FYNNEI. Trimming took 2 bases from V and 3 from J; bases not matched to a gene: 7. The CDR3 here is CASSERRGGGTDTQYF. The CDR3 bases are TGTGCCAGCAGTGAAAGGCGGGGCGGGGGGACAGATACGCAGTATTTT.

Written as DNA, the CDR3 is TGCAGCGTTCCTAGCGGCCGCACAGATACGCAGTATTTT. Its protein is CSVPSGRTDTQYF. The chain couples TRBV29-1 to TRBJ2-3; 7 bases are a match to TRBD2. V lost 5 bases, J lost 1 base, and 3 bases stayed unmatched. The CDR3 has 13 residues. The germline CDR1 and CDR2 sequences are SQVTM and ANQGSEA.

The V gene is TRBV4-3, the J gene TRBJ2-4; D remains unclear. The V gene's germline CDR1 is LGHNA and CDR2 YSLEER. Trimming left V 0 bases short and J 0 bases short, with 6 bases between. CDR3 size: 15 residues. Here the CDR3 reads CASSQERIAKNIQYF. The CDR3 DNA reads TGCGCCAGCAGCCAAGAGAGAATAGCCAAAAACATTCAGTACTTC.

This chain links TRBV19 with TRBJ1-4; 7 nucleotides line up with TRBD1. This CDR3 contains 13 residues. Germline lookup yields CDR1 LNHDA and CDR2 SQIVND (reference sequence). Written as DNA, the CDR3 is TGTGCGACTACCCGGCAGGGGGGAGAAAAACTGTTTTTT. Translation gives CATTRQGGEKLFF.

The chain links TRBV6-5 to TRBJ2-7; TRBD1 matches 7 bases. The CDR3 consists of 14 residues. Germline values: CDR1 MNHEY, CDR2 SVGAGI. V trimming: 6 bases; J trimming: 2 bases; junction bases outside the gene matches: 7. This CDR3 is CASSTPGQTYEQYF. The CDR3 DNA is TGTGCCAGCAGCACGCCGGGACAGACCTACGAGCAGTACTTC.

CDR3 sequence (DNA): TGTGCCACCGCACTAGTGGGAGGGATGCATGAGCAGTTCTTC. The encoded protein is CATALVGGMHEQFF. The J gene is TRBJ2-1, the V gene TRBV19; the match to TRBD2 covers 7 bases. The CDR3 consists of 14 residues. Germline CDR1 and CDR2: LNHDA and SQIVND (reference sequence). With 10 bases clipped from V and 8 bases from J, the junction kept 14 bases outside the gene matches.